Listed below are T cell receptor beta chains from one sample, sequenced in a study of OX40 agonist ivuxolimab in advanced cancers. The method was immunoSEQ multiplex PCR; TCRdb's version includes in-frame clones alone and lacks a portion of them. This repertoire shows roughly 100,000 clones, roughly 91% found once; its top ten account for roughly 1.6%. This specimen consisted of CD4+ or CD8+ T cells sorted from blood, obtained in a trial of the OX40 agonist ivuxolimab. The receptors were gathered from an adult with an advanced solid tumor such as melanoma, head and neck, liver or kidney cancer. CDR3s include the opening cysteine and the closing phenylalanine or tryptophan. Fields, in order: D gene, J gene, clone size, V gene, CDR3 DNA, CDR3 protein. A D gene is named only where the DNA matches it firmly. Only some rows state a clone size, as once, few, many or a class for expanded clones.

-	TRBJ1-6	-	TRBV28	TGTGCCAGCACCCCCAGTCTAGCAAATTCACCCCTCCACTTT	CASTPSLANSPLHF
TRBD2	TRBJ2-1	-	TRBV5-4	TGTGCCAGCAGTCGGACTAGCGGCTCCTACAATGAGCAGTTCTTC	CASSRTSGSYNEQFF
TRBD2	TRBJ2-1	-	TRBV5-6	TGTGCCAGCAGCTTTGGGGGGAATAGCGGGAGGGCCTTTGTCAATGAGCAGTTCTTC	CASSFGGNSGRAFVNEQFF
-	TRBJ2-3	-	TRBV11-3	TGTGCCAGCAGCTTAGAGCCACCGCGGAATACGCAGTATTTT	CASSLEPPRNTQYF
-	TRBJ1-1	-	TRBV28	TGTGCCAGCACCACGGCAGGGTTGAACACTGAAGCTTTCTTT	CASTTAGLNTEAFF
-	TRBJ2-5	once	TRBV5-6	TGTGCCAGCAGCCCGCCGGCTAACAGGGCGAAAGGTGAGCAGTACTTC	CASSPPANRAKGEQYF
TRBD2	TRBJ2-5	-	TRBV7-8	TGTGCCAGCACCGTAGGGGCCTCTCGGACTAGCGGGACCTTTTCGTTCACCCAGTACTTC	CASTVGASRTSGTFSFTQYF
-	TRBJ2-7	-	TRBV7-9	TGTGCCAGCAGCTTCAGCTCCGCCGAGCAGTACTTC	CASSFSSAEQYF
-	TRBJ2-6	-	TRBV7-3	TGTGCCAGCAGCTCAACAGGGCTTGGGGCCAACGTCCTGACTTTC	CASSSTGLGANVLTF
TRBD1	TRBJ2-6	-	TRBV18	TGTGCCAGCTCAACGACAGGGACCGGGGCCAACGTCCTGACTTTC	CASSTTGTGANVLTF
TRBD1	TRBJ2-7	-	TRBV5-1	TGCGCCAGCAGGACAGGGGCAACGTCCTACGAGCAGTACTTC	CASRTGATSYEQYF
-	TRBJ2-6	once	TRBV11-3	TGTGCCAGCAGTTTACTTGGGGCCAACGTCCTGACTTTC	CASSLLGANVLTF
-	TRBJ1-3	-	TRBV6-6	TGTGCCAGCAGTTTCAACCTTCAGGGTCCCGGAAACACCATATATTTT	CASSFNLQGPGNTIYF
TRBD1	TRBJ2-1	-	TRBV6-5	TGTGCCAGCAGGGACCCCGGACAGGGGTATGAGCAGTTCTTC	CASRDPGQGYEQFF
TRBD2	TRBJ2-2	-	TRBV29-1	TGCAGCGCTCGACTAGCGGGAGACACCGGGGAGCTGTTTTTT	CSARLAGDTGELFF
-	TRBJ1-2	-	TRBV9	TGTGCCAGCAGCACCCTCCTGAGTGGCTACACCTTC	CASSTLLSGYTF
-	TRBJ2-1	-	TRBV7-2	TGTGCCAGCAGCTTAACTGCCGGAGTCCCCCGGTTCTTC	CASSLTAGVPRFF
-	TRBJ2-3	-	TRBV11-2	TGTGCCAGCAGCTTAAACTCCGACACAGATACGCAGTATTTT	CASSLNSDTDTQYF
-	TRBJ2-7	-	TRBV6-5	TGTGCCAGCACCGGAGGGGCGGAATCCTACGAGCAGTACTTC	CASTGGAESYEQYF
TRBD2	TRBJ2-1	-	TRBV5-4	TGTGCCAGCAGCTTGGTGACAGCGGGATTCTACAATGAGCAGTTCTTC	CASSLVTAGFYNEQFF
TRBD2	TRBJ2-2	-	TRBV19	TGTGCCAGTAGTATGGTACTAGCGGACCCCACCGGGGAGCTGTTTTTT	CASSMVLADPTGELFF
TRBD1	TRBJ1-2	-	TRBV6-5	TGTGCCAGCAGTTCCCCGGGACAGACTAACTATGGCTACACCTTC	CASSSPGQTNYGYTF
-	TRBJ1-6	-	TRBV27	TGTGCCAGCAGTCCCCGTAGGGGATCACCCCTCCACTTT	CASSPRRGSPLHF
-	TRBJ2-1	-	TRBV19	TGTGCCAGTAGTACCCGGGACTGGGCGGACAATGAGCAGTTCTTC	CASSTRDWADNEQFF
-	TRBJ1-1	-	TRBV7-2	TGTGCCAGCAGCTCGATTAACAGGGTCCCCAAGAGTGAAGCTTTCTTT	CASSSINRVPKSEAFF
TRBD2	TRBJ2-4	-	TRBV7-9	TGTGCCAGCAGCCCGCTAGGAAGTCTAGCGGGAGGTCGGCAGTACTTC	CASSPLGSLAGGRQYF
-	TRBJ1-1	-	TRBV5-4	TGTGCCAGCAGCTTGGTTGGGGCAACTGAAGCTTTCTTT	CASSLVGATEAFF
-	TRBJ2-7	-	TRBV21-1	TGTGCCAGCAGAACACCCCCGGGTAGCGGGAGCTTTGGGGACGAGCAGTACTTC	CASRTPPGSGSFGDEQYF
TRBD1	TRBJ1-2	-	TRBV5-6	TGTGCCAGCAGCTTGGGGGGGACAGCAAACTATGGCTACACCTTC	CASSLGGTANYGYTF
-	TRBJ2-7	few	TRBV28	TGTGCCAGCCGTCTAGGTGGAAGCGCTGTCTACGAGCAGTACTTC	CASRLGGSAVYEQYF
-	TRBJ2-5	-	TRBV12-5	TGTGCTAGTGGTTTGGTACTTGGCAGTCTCTGGACCCAGTACTTC	CASGLVLGSLWTQYF
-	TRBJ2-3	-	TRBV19	TGTGCCAGTAGTATGAATGCGGATTCAACCACAGATACGCAGTATTTT	CASSMNADSTTDTQYF
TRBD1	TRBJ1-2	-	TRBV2	TGTGCCAGCAGCGCGGGACAGGGTCGGGGCTACACCTTC	CASSAGQGRGYTF
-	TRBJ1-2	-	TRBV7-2	TGTGCCAGCAGCTTAGTCCCCGAGGTGGGGAGCTATGGCTACACCTTC	CASSLVPEVGSYGYTF
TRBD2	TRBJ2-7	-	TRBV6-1	TGTGCCAGCAGTGAAGCCATTGGGGGCGGGAGGTCGAACGAGCAGTACTTC	CASSEAIGGGRSNEQYF
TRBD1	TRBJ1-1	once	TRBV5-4	TGTGCCAGCAGCCAACAGGGGATTGGGAACACTGAAGCTTTCTTT	CASSQQGIGNTEAFF
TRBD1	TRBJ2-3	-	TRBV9	TGTGCCAGCAGCGTGGGGACAGGCCCCACAGATACGCAGTATTTT	CASSVGTGPTDTQYF
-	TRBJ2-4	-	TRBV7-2	TGTGCCAGCAGCTTAGCGCTTGCCAAAAACATTCAGTACTTC	CASSLALAKNIQYF
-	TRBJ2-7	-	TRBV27	TGTGCCAGCAGTTATGACCGGGACCTCTACGAGCAGTACTTC	CASSYDRDLYEQYF
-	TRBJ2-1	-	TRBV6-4	TGTGCCAGCAGTGATTCTACCAGGGGTTCCAATGAGCAGTTCTTC	CASSDSTRGSNEQFF
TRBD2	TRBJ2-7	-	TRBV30	TGTGCCTGGACAACCGGGACTAGCGGGAGAGAAGAGCAGTACTTC	CAWTTGTSGREEQYF
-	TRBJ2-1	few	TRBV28	TGTGCCAGCAGTCCTGGCAGCTCCTACAATGAGCAGTTCTTC	CASSPGSSYNEQFF
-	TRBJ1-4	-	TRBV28	TGTGCCAGCAGTTTATTTCAGGGAGGCGGTGAAAAACTGTTTTTT	CASSLFQGGGEKLFF
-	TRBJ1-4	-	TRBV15	TGTGCCACCAGCAGAGGGAGACAGTCCAATGAAAAACTGTTTTTT	CATSRGRQSNEKLFF
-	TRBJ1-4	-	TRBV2	TGTGCCAGCAGTAACGAGGGTTTTTTCAGCCCTGGGGATGAAAAACTGTTTTTT	CASSNEGFFSPGDEKLFF
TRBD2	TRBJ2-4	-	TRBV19	TGTGCCAGTAGTACGGGACTAGCGGTAGGGGAGGCAGCCAAAAACATTCAGTACTTC	CASSTGLAVGEAAKNIQYF
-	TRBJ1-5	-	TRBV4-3	TGCGCCAGCAGCCTAGGGGGACAGCCCCAGCATTTT	CASSLGGQPQHF
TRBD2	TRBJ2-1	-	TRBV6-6	TGTGCCAGCATCGAATTCCTAGCGGGGAACTACAATGAGCAGTTCTTC	CASIEFLAGNYNEQFF
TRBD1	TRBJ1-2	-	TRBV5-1	TGCGCCAGCAGTGCTACGGGACAGGGAAATAATGGCTACACCTTC	CASSATGQGNNGYTF
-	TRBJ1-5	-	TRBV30	TGTGCCTGGAGTGTACGCAGGGGACCTAATCAGCCCCAGCATTTT	CAWSVRRGPNQPQHF
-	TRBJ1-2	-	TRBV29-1	TGCAGCGTTGCCAGGTACTATGGCTACACCTTC	CSVARYYGYTF
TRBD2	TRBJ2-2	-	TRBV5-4	TGTGCCAGCAGCCCCCGGACTAGCCGGAACACCGGGGAGCTGTTTTTT	CASSPRTSRNTGELFF
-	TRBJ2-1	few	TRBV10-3	TGTGCCATCAGTGAGATTCCAGCGTCAAAAGTATACAATGAGCAGTTCTTC	CAISEIPASKVYNEQFF
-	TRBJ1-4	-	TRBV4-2	TGTGCCAGCAGCCAAGGGCGAGGGGAGGGCAGAGGTGAAAAACTGTTTTTT	CASSQGRGEGRGEKLFF
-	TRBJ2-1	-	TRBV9	TGTGCCAGCAGCGCACTAGCCTTCTCCCACTACAATGAGCAGTTCTTC	CASSALAFSHYNEQFF
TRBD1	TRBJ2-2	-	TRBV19	TGTGCCAGTACTAGAGTGGGTTCAGGGGGTTTCACCGGGGAGCTGTTTTTT	CASTRVGSGGFTGELFF
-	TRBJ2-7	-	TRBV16	TGTGCCAGCAGCCCCTCCGGGACATTTAGGTCCTACGAGCAGTACTTC	CASSPSGTFRSYEQYF